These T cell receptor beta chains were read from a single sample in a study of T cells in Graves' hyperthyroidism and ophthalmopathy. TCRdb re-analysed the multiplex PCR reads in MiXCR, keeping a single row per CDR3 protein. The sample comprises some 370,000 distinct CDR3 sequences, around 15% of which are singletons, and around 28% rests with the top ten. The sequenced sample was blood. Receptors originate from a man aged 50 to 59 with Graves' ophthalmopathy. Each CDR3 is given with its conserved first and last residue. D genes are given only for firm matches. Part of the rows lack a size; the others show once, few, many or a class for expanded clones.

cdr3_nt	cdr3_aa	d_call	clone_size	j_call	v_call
TGTGCCAGCAGTTTGGGTTCCGGGGAGCTGTTTTTT	CASSLGSGELFF	.	many	TRBJ2-2	TRBV27
TGTGCCAGCAGCTTAGCGGGACTCGCAGATACGCAGTATTTT	CASSLAGLADTQYF	TRBD2	few	TRBJ2-3	TRBV12-3/TRBV12-4
TGTGCCAGCTATGCGGGAGGGACCTACGAGCAGTACTTC	CASYAGGTYEQYF	TRBD2	many	TRBJ2-7	TRBV2
TGTGCCAGCAGCTTCGCGGGAGCAATTCCTGATGAGCAGTTCTTC	CASSFAGAIPDEQFF	TRBD2	few	TRBJ2-1	TRBV5-4
TGCAGCGTTGTTAGCAGTCCAGGGGAGTACTTC	CSVVSSPGEYF	.	many	TRBJ2-5	TRBV29-1
TGTGCCAGCATCCGGTTTACGCAGTATTTT	CASIRFTQYF	.	many	TRBJ2-3	TRBV27
TGCGCCAGCAGCAGCACAGCCTATCAGCCCCAGCATTTT	CASSSTAYQPQHF	.	many	TRBJ1-5	TRBV4-1
TGTGCCAGCAGCTTACCTAGCGGGAGAGGCACCGGGGAGCTGTTTTTT	CASSLPSGRGTGELFF	TRBD2	.	TRBJ2-2	TRBV7-9
TGCGCCAGCAGGACGGGGGGGGCTAGCGGCTACACCTTC	CASRTGGASGYTF	.	few	TRBJ1-2	TRBV5-1
TGTGCCAGCAGCTTAGCCTCGACAGACCAAGAGACCCAGTACTTC	CASSLASTDQETQYF	.	.	TRBJ2-5	TRBV7-9
TGTGCCAGCAGCCCTCGTAGGACTAGCGGGAGGGCCTTGGCCAACGTCCTGACTTTC	CASSPRRTSGRALANVLTF	TRBD2	few	TRBJ2-6	TRBV9
TGTGCCAGCAGCTTCCGACAAAACAATGAGCAGTTCTTC	CASSFRQNNEQFF	.	.	TRBJ2-1	TRBV5-5
TGTGCCAGCAGCCTCCGACCCGGACTAGCGGGAGGGCTCCGGAACGAGCAGTACTTC	CASSLRPGLAGGLRNEQYF	TRBD2	many	TRBJ2-7	TRBV14
TGCGCCAGCAGCCAAGATTCGGGACTAGCGGGAGTGAACACAGATACGCAGTATTTT	CASSQDSGLAGVNTDTQYF	TRBD2	few	TRBJ2-3	TRBV4-1
TGCAGCGTTGAGGCAGGGGACACGGGCTACGAGCAGTACTTC	CSVEAGDTGYEQYF	.	.	TRBJ2-7	TRBV29-1
TGTGCCAGCTCACCACTCGAGGCCCCTGGAAACACCATATATTTT	CASSPLEAPGNTIYF	.	few	TRBJ1-3	TRBV18
TGCGCCAGCAGCCAAGTTTTGGGACTAGAGGCCAGGGCCAATGAGCAGTTCTTC	CASSQVLGLEARANEQFF	TRBD2	few	TRBJ2-1	TRBV4-1